This TCR beta chain emerged from a study of shared clonotypes between healthy human individuals. Looking at the study overall: Each donor contributed plates that comprised three CD4 naive, three CD4 memory, two CD8 naive and one CD8 memory. Whole-study findings and limits: Among the subsets, naive ones generally showed larger estimated richness than memory ones. A handful of donors held 5% to 5.5% of naive CD4 clonotypes in common. The four-donor shared clonotypes exceeded non-shared clonotypes in generation probability, with non-shared ones scoring lower.

Sequencing was performed with immunoSEQ multiplex PCR; in TCRdb, only in-frame clones are kept and a portion is missing. Of over a million clones listed, around 97% were seen once; the top ten hold approximately 1.1%. Remarks on this clone: Its antigen remains unidentified.

The sample comprised naive CD4+ T cells sorted from blood. The subset denotes: CD45RA+ positively selected. The receptor comes from a man between 25 and 39 years old in good health.

The chain's CDR3 is CASSLSSPYEQYF. As DNA, the CDR3 is TGCGCCAGCAGCTTGTCTTCACCCTACGAGCAGTACTTC. The V and J genes are TRBV5-1 and TRBJ2-7; no definite D call. The V end was cut by 1 base, the J end by 2 bases, with 7 bases between. The germline V gene has CDR1 SGHRS and CDR2 YFSETQ. The CDR3 spans 13 residues.